Described below is a single T cell receptor (beta chain) sequence and its context. Production of TCR cDNA was by 5'RACE template switching, which also added a universal primer site and UMIs. One entry per CDR3 protein results from TCRdb running MiXCR on the 5' RACE reads. This table holds around 530,000 distinct CDR3 sequences, roughly 17% found once. This sample stems from a study of T cells after yellow fever vaccination. The source of this sequence is a young man who received the YFV17D yellow fever vaccine. Sequencing was performed on PBMCs, taken roughly 5 days after the first yellow fever vaccination.

In nucleotides, the CDR3 is TGTGCCAGCAGCCAACCGTTAGCGGGGGCAGACACCGGGGAGCTGTTTTTT. Its protein product is CASSQPLAGADTGELFF. The rearrangement joins TRBV4-2 to TRBJ2-2, with 9 nucleotides matching TRBD2. Germline V CDR1 and CDR2: LGHNA, YNFKEQ. Trimming cost V 2 bases and J 3 bases; bases outside gene matches: 7. CDR3 length equals 17 residues.